The rows below give T cell receptor beta chains drawn from one sample of a study of T cell responses to AZD1222 COVID-19 vaccine. The repertoire was sequenced with immunoSEQ multiplex PCR; TCRdb's copy has only in-frame clones and lacks some. The sample includes about 140,000 clones, around nine tenths of them seen just once. The sequences come from peripheral blood, collected on day 0 of AZD1222 vaccination. The origin of the receptors is an adult in good health. CDR3s include the opening cysteine and the closing phenylalanine or tryptophan. The order of the fields is J gene, clone size, V gene, D gene, CDR3 DNA, CDR3 protein. D genes are given only for firm matches. Rows give clone size only sometimes, using once, few, many, or a class for an expanded clone.

>TRBJ2-5|.|TRBV9|.
TGTGCCAGCAGCGTAGCTTGGGGAGTCGAAGAGACCCAGTACTTC
CASSVAWGVEETQYF
>TRBJ2-2|.|TRBV3-1/TRBV3-2|TRBD2
TGTGCCAGCAGCCAGGGGTTAGCGGGAGGAGGCGGGGAGCTGTTTTTT
CASSQGLAGGGGELFF
>TRBJ1-2|.|TRBV10-3|.
TGTGCCATCAGTAACCCGGGAGTCCAATCCTATGGCTACACCTTC
CAISNPGVQSYGYTF
>TRBJ2-5|once|TRBV4-3|.
TGCGCCAGCTCCGAGGAGGGGCGTGGGGCCCAGTACTTC
CASSEEGRGAQYF
>TRBJ1-1|.|TRBV15|.
TGTGCCACCAGCAGAGATGATGTCGTCCGGGGAGCTTTCTTT
CATSRDDVVRGAFF
>TRBJ1-4|.|TRBV6-5|.
TGTGCCAGCAGCCAGACCCACGCCGGGGAAAAACTGTTTTTT
CASSQTHAGEKLFF
>TRBJ2-1|.|TRBV7-2|TRBD2
TGTGCCAGCAGCGGACCGGGACTAGCGGAGCAGTTCTTC
CASSGPGLAEQFF
>TRBJ2-7|.|TRBV5-6|.
TGTGCCAGCAGCGTGACAGGTCGCGAGCAGTACTTC
CASSVTGREQYF
>TRBJ1-1|.|TRBV30|TRBD1
TGTGCCGGGATGACAGGGGTGAACACTGAAGCTTTCTTT
CAGMTGVNTEAFF
>TRBJ1-2|.|TRBV3-1/TRBV3-2|.
TGTGCCAGCAGCCACCCTATGGGGGGAAACTATGGCTACACCTTC
CASSHPMGGNYGYTF
>TRBJ1-2|.|TRBV27|TRBD1
TGTGCCAGCAGAACCTCCGGGACAGCTACCTTTAACTATGGCTACACCTTC
CASRTSGTATFNYGYTF
>TRBJ2-1|.|TRBV5-1|TRBD2
TGCGCCAGCAGCCGGACCGGGACTAACTACAATGAGCAGTTCTTC
CASSRTGTNYNEQFF
>TRBJ2-1|.|TRBV19|.
TGTGCCAGTACGGCCGAAGCGGGTGGTTACAATGAGCAGTTCTTC
CASTAEAGGYNEQFF
>TRBJ2-1|.|TRBV5-1|.
TGCGCCAGCAGCGTGGGCTCGACCTCCTACAATGAGCAGTTCTTC
CASSVGSTSYNEQFF
>TRBJ2-4|.|TRBV21-1|.
TGTGCCAGCAGCACTCCCGGGACTAGAAAAAACATTCAGTACTTC
CASSTPGTRKNIQYF
>TRBJ1-3|.|TRBV6-5|.
TGTGCCAGCAGTTACTCCCTGGGGGTACTTGGAAACACCATATATTTT
CASSYSLGVLGNTIYF
>TRBJ2-7|.|TRBV19|TRBD1
TGTGCCAGTAGTATCCGGACAGGGAAGGCCCGCGAGCAGTACTTC
CASSIRTGKAREQYF
>TRBJ2-7|.|TRBV6-5|.
TGTGCCAGCAGTTACTTTAACGTCCGGGGCGGCGAGCAGTACTTC
CASSYFNVRGGEQYF
>TRBJ2-2|.|TRBV19|TRBD1
TGTGCCAGTAACTCCCTAAGGGACAGGGGGAACACCGGGGAGCTGTTTTTT
CASNSLRDRGNTGELFF
>TRBJ2-1|.|TRBV9|TRBD1
TGTGCCAGCAGCCCTAGACAGGGCTCCTACAATGAGCAGTTCTTC
CASSPRQGSYNEQFF
>TRBJ1-1|once|TRBV5-1|TRBD1
TGCGCCAGCAGCTTGAGGGGGCTCCTGCGGACTGAAGCTTTCTTT
CASSLRGLLRTEAFF
>TRBJ2-1|.|TRBV5-5|TRBD1
TGTGCCAGCAGCTACCGGGACAGGGACAATGAGCAGTTCTTC
CASSYRDRDNEQFF
>TRBJ1-1|.|TRBV11-2|.
TGTGCCAGCAGCCTAAGAGGGCCCGCGAAAGCTTTCTTT
CASSLRGPAKAFF
>TRBJ2-7|.|TRBV7-2|TRBD2
TGTGCCAGCAGCTTAGCGGTAGGACTAGCGGGTTACGAGCAGTACTTC
CASSLAVGLAGYEQYF
>TRBJ2-2|.|TRBV25-1|.
TGTGCCAGCAGTGAGGTCCATCAGTACGGGGAGCTGTTTTTT
CASSEVHQYGELFF
>TRBJ2-7|.|TRBV28|TRBD1
TGTGCCAGCACCCCGACAGGGAGCTCCTACGAGCAGTACTTC
CASTPTGSSYEQYF
>TRBJ1-2|.|TRBV10-3|.
TGTGCCATCAGTGAACCCGGACCGTATGGCTACACCTTC
CAISEPGPYGYTF
>TRBJ1-3|.|TRBV9|TRBD1
TGTGCCAGCAGCTCGCCCGGGACAGGAGTAAACACCATATATTTT
CASSSPGTGVNTIYF
>TRBJ2-7|few|TRBV30|TRBD2
TGTGCCTGGATTTCGCCCTGGGGACTACCCCGAACCTACGAGCAGTACTTC
CAWISPWGLPRTYEQYF
>TRBJ1-5|.|TRBV10-3|.
TGTGCCATCAGTGACTTAAAGGAGACCCAGCATTTT
CAISDLKETQHF
>TRBJ2-1|once|TRBV29-1|.
TGCAGCGCCCGCCTAGCCCGAAATGAGCAGTTCTTC
CSARLARNEQFF
>TRBJ1-2|.|TRBV5-1|.
TGCGCCAGCAGCGCAAAATCCGGGCCTGGGGAAGGCTACACCTTC
CASSAKSGPGEGYTF
>TRBJ1-6|.|TRBV10-2|TRBD1
TGCGCCAGTACGACCGGGACAGGCGGAAGATCCCTCCACTTT
CASTTGTGGRSLHF
>TRBJ2-1|.|TRBV5-1|TRBD2
TGCGCCAGCAGCCTCGTTGGGGGGGAACCCTACAATGAGCAGTTCTTC
CASSLVGGEPYNEQFF
>TRBJ2-7|.|TRBV27|TRBD1
TGTGCCAGCAGTTTGCGGACAGGGTTCCCCTACGAGCAGTACTTC
CASSLRTGFPYEQYF
>TRBJ1-1|once|TRBV19|TRBD1
TGTGCCAGTAGTATTTACCCCGGGACAGGGTCTGAAGCTTTCTTT
CASSIYPGTGSEAFF
>TRBJ1-1|.|TRBV11-2|TRBD1
TGTGCCAGCAGCCCGGGACAGTTGAACACTGAAGCTTTCTTT
CASSPGQLNTEAFF
>TRBJ1-2|medium-sized|TRBV12-3/TRBV12-4|TRBD1
TGTGCCAGCGGGGACAGGTACTATGGCTACACCTTC
CASGDRYYGYTF
>TRBJ2-3|once|TRBV21-1|.
TGTGCCAGCAGCTCCGCTACTAGCGGGAAAACAGATACGCAGTATTTT
CASSSATSGKTDTQYF
>TRBJ2-2|.|TRBV5-1|TRBD2
TGCGCCAGCAGCCAAGCTAGGGGACTAGCGGGAGCCACCGGGGAGCTGTTTTTT
CASSQARGLAGATGELFF
>TRBJ2-1|.|TRBV18|.
TGTGCCAGCTCCCGGCCCAGGGAAGGACGGAACAATGAGCAGTTCTTC
CASSRPREGRNNEQFF
>TRBJ2-1|once|TRBV5-4|.
TGTGCCAGCAGCTTCACCCTTAAGCGAGGCAATGAGCAGTTCTTC
CASSFTLKRGNEQFF
>TRBJ1-2|.|TRBV29-1|.
TGCAGCGTTGGGGCGGAAGGAGGCTACACCTTC
CSVGAEGGYTF
>TRBJ1-5|few|TRBV12-3/TRBV12-4|.
TGTGCCAGCAGCACAGGGAGGGACCAGCCCCAGCATTTT
CASSTGRDQPQHF
>TRBJ2-3|once|TRBV20-1|.
TGCAGTGCTAGTCGCCAAGGCACGCAGTATTTT
CSASRQGTQYF
>TRBJ1-2|.|TRBV23-1|TRBD1
TGCGCCAGCAGCCCGCAGGGGGCGGACTATGGCTACACCTTC
CASSPQGADYGYTF
>TRBJ2-4|.|TRBV18|.
TGTGCCAGCTCACCATCTCAGGAGACCCTTCAGTACTTC
CASSPSQETLQYF
>TRBJ1-4|.|TRBV6-6|.
TGTGCCAGTACTCTTCCGGGACGGGGCAATGAAAAACTGTTTTTT
CASTLPGRGNEKLFF
>TRBJ2-7|.|TRBV6-1|.
TGTGCCAGCAGTGATATGGGGGCTGGCTACGAGCAGTACTTC
CASSDMGAGYEQYF
>TRBJ2-7|.|TRBV3-1/TRBV3-2|.
TGTGCCAGCAGCCACGCGGAGGGCGAGCAGTACTTC
CASSHAEGEQYF
>TRBJ2-5|.|TRBV27|TRBD2
TGTGCCAGCAGTTTCCCCCGGACTAGCGGGTTCCCTGGGGAGACCCAGTACTTC
CASSFPRTSGFPGETQYF
>TRBJ1-4|.|TRBV5-1|.
TGCGCCAGCAGCTCCGAAGTAAATGAAAAACTGTTTTTT
CASSSEVNEKLFF
>TRBJ2-2|.|TRBV4-1|.
TGCGCCAGCAGCCAAGATCAGGGATTGGGGGTAGGGGAGCTGTTTTTT
CASSQDQGLGVGELFF
>TRBJ2-3|once|TRBV28|.
TGTGCCAGCAGTTTACCCACCCCGGGACCAGGGGATACGCAGTATTTT
CASSLPTPGPGDTQYF
>TRBJ2-7|.|TRBV5-6|TRBD1
TGTGCCAGCAGCTTGGTTCCCGGGACAGGGCGCTACGAGCAGTACTTC
CASSLVPGTGRYEQYF
>TRBJ2-4|.|TRBV7-2|.
TGTGCCAGCAGCCCGACCCCAGGGGTGGAGGCCAAAAACATTCAGTACTTC
CASSPTPGVEAKNIQYF
>TRBJ2-4|.|TRBV5-1|.
TGCGCCAGCAGCTTGGCTGGCAAAAACATTCAGTACTTC
CASSLAGKNIQYF
>TRBJ2-5|.|TRBV25-1|.
TGTGCCAGCAGTGTAACGCCAGTGGAGACCCAGTACTTC
CASSVTPVETQYF
>TRBJ1-2|.|TRBV12-5|TRBD1
TGTGCTAGTGGTTTCCCTGGGACAGGGGGGAACTATGGCTACACCTTC
CASGFPGTGGNYGYTF
>TRBJ1-1|.|TRBV7-9|.
TGTGCCAGCAGCTTAACTCAGGAAGCTTTCTTT
CASSLTQEAFF